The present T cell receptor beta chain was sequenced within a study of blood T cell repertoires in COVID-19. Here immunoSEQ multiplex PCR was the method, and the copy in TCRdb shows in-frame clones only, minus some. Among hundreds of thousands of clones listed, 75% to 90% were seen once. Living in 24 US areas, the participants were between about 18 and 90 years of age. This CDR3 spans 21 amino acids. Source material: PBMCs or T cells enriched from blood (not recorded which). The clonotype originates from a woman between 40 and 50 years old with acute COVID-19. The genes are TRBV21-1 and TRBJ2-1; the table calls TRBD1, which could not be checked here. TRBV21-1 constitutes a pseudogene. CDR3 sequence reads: CASSLPQTDSKDNQSYNEQFF. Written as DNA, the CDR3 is TGTGCCAGCAGCCTCCCTCAGACAGATTCTAAGGACAATCAATCCTACAATGAGCAGTTCTTC.